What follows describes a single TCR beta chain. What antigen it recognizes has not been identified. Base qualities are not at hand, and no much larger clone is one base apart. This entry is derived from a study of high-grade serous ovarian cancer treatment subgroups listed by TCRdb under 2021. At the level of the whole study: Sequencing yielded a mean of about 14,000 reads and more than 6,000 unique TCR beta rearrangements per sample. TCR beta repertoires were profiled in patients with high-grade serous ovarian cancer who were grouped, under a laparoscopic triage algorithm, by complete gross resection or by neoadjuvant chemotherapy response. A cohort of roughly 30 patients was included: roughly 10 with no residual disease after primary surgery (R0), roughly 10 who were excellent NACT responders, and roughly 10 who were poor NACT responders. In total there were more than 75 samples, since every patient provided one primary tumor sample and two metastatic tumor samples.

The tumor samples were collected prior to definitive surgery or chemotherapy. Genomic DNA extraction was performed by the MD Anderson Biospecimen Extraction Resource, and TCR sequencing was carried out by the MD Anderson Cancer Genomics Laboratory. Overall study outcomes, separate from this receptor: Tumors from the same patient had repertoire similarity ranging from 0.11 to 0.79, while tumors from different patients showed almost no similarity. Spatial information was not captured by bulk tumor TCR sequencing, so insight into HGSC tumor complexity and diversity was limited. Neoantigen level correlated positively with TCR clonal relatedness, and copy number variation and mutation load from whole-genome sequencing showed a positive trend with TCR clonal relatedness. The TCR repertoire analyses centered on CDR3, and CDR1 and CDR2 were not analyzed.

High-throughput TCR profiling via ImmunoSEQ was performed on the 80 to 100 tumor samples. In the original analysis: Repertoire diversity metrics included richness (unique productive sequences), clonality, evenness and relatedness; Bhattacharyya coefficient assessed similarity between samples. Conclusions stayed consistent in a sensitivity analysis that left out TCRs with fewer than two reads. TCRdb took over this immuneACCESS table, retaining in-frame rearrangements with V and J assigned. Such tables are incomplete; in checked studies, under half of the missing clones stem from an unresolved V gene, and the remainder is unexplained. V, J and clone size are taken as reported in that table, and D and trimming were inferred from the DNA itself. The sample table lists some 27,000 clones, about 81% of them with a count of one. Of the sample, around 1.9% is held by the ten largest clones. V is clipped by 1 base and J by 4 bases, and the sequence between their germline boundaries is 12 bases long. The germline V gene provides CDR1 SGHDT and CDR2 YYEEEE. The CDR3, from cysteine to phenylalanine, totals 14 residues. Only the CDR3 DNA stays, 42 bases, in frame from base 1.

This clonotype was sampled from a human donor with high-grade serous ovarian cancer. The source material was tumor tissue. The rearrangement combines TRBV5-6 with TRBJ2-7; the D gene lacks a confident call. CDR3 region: CASSLLDRRYEQYF. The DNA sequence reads TGTGCCAGCAGCTTGCTTGACCGGCGGTACGAGCAGTACTTC. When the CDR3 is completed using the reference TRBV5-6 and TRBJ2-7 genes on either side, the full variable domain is DAGVTQSPTHLIKTRGQQVTLRCSPKSGHDTVSWYQQALGQGPQFIFQYYEEEERQRGNFPDRFSGHQFPNYSSELNVNALLLGDSALYLCASSLLDRRYEQYFGPGTRLTVT.